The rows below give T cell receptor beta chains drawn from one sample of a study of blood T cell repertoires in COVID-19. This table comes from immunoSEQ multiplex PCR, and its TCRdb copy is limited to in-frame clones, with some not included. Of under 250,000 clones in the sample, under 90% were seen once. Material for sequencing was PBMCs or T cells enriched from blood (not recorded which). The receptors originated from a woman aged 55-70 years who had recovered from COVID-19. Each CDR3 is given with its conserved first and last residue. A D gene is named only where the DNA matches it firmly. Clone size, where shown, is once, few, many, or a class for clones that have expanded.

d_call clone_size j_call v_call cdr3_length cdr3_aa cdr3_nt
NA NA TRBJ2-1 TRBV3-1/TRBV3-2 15 CASSQDFLEGNEQFF TGTGCCAGCAGCCAAGATTTCCTCGAGGGCAATGAGCAGTTCTTC
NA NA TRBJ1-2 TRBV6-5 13 CASRGAAFYGYTF TGTGCCAGCAGGGGTGCGGCCTTCTATGGCTACACCTTC
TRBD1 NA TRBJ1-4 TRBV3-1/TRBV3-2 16 CASSQDLGGGGEKLFF TGTGCCAGCAGCCAAGATCTTGGAGGGGGCGGTGAAAAACTGTTTTTT
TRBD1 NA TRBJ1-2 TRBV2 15 CASSDGQANTYGYTF TGTGCCAGCAGCGACGGACAGGCCAACACCTATGGCTACACCTTC
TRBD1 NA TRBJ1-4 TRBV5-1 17 CASSLAGQGKGSEKLFF TGCGCCAGCAGCTTGGCCGGACAGGGGAAGGGGAGTGAAAAACTGTTTTTT
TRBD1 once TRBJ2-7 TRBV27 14 CASSFGQGVDEQYF TGTGCCAGCAGTTTCGGACAGGGCGTCGACGAGCAGTACTTC
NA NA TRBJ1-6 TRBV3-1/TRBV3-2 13 CASSHSVNAPLHF TGTGCCAGCAGCCACAGTGTTAACGCACCCCTCCACTTT
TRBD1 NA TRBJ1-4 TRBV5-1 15 CASSQTTGGGEKLFF TGCGCCAGCAGCCAGACCACAGGGGGCGGTGAAAAACTGTTTTTT
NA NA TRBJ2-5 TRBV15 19 CATSDIRPSRIPSRETQYF TGTGCCACCAGCGATATACGGCCTAGTCGAATTCCCTCCCGAGAGACCCAGTACTTC
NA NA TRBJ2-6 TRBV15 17 CATSRDMWLAGANVLTF TGTGCCACCAGCAGAGATATGTGGCTAGCTGGGGCCAACGTCCTGACTTTC
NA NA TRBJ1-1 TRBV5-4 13 CASSLGLNTEAFF TGTGCCAGCAGCTTGGGGCTGAACACTGAAGCTTTCTTT
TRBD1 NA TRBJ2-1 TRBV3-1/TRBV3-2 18 CASGVGQRIASAHNEQFF TGTGCCAGTGGGGTGGGACAGAGGATAGCATCAGCCCACAATGAGCAGTTCTTC
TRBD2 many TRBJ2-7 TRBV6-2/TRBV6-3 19 CASSYLRDSGSPYSYEQYF TGTGCCAGCAGTTACCTTCGGGATAGCGGGAGTCCTTACTCCTACGAGCAGTACTTC
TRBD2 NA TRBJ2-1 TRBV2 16 CASSERSASGFNEQFF TGTGCCAGCAGTGAAAGGTCGGCTAGCGGGTTCAATGAGCAGTTCTTC